These 8 T cell receptor beta chains originate from one sample sequenced in a study of PD-1 blockade in classical Hodgkin lymphoma. Sequencing used immunoSEQ multiplex PCR; TCRdb keeps in-frame clones, though not all of them. The repertoire consists of 60,000 or so clones, with under 95% occurring once and the leading ten covering roughly a tenth. Each patient experienced a relapse that followed autologous stem cell transplantation, and brentuximab vedotin exposure varied. The source was peripheral blood mononuclear cells (PBMCs), collected at baseline. Source of these receptors: a human donor with classical Hodgkin lymphoma.

CDR3 in amino acids: CASSLERGGQDTQYF. CDR3 nucleotide sequence: TGTGCCAGCAGCCTAGAGCGGGGGGGCCAAGATACGCAGTATTTT. The chain carries TRBV5-4 and TRBJ2-3; 10 nucleotides align to TRBD2. V dropped 4 bases and J dropped 5; count of bases not matched to a gene: 7. The germline V gene encodes CDR1 SGHNT and CDR2 YYREEE (reference sequence). The CDR3 is made up of 15 amino acids.

The chain links TRBV28 to TRBJ1-1; the match to TRBD1 covers 11 bases. Germline CDR1 MDHEN, CDR2 SYDVKM. V was pared by 5 bases and J by 3 bases, with 8 bases of the junction left unmatched. This CDR3 comprises 16 residues. The CDR3 region is CASSLLGDRGYTEAFF. CDR3 DNA: TGTGCCAGCAGTCTCTTGGGGGACAGGGGGTACACTGAAGCTTTCTTT.

V gene TRBV2 combines with J gene TRBJ2-2; 7 bases map to TRBD1. Germline assignment: CDR1 SNHLY and CDR2 FYNNEI. The CDR3 loop spans 14 amino acids. The junction had 2 bases not matched to a gene; V was cut back by 4 bases and J by 3 bases. The CDR3 sequence: CASSGDSHTGELFF. In DNA form, the CDR3 reads TGTGCCAGCAGTGGGGACAGCCACACCGGGGAGCTGTTTTTT.

This rearrangement joins TRBV2 to TRBJ2-4; no definite D call. Germline CDR1 SNHLY, CDR2 FYNNEI. CDR3 length: 11 residues. The V gene lost 3 bases and the J gene lost 9 bases, with 6 bases spanning the gap. This CDR3 reads CASSDQSIQYF. The CDR3 DNA reads as TGTGCCAGCAGTGACCAGTCCATTCAGTACTTC.

This sequence joins TRBV5-1 and TRBJ2-1; 10 bases align to TRBD2. CDR3 length: 18 residues. CDR1 is SGHRS, CDR2 YFSETQ, per germline. V trimming: 0 bases; J trimming: 2 bases; junction bases outside the gene matches: 8. CDR3 amino acids: CASSLALAGPPAYNEQFF. The CDR3 DNA is TGCGCCAGCAGCTTGGCACTAGCGGGGCCCCCGGCCTACAATGAGCAGTTCTTC.

The V and J genes are TRBV18 and TRBJ1-3; D gene unclear. The V and J ends lost 4 bases and 1 base respectively, with 20 bases between them. CDR1 and CDR2 from the germline V gene are KGHSH and LQKENI. The CDR3 extends over 18 amino acids. The CDR3 spells CASSLAGIRLISGNTIYF. For the CDR3, the DNA is TGTGCCAGCTCACTCGCCGGTATTCGACTTATATCTGGAAACACCATATATTTT.

The V and J genes are TRBV28 and TRBJ2-7, with 10 bases aligning to TRBD2. The CDR3 contains 17 residues. The germline V gene encodes CDR1 MDHEN and CDR2 SYDVKM. V lost 2 bases and J lost 2; bases outside the gene matches: 9. The chain's CDR3 is CASSLALAGVTAYEQYF. CDR3 in DNA: TGTGCCAGCAGTTTAGCGCTAGCGGGAGTTACCGCCTACGAGCAGTACTTC.

V is TRBV2 and J is TRBJ1-4, with 7 bases aligning to TRBD1. This CDR3 is 14 amino acids long. Germline V gene sequence: CDR1 SNHLY, CDR2 FYNNEI. V lost 5 bases and J lost 3; bases outside the gene matches: 3. The CDR3 bases are TGTGCCAGCAGTAACAGGGGCTCTAATGAAAAACTGTTTTTT. Protein product: CASSNRGSNEKLFF. The variable domain in full, completed from reference TRBV2 and TRBJ1-4, reads EPEVTQTPSHQVTQMGQEVILRCVPISNHLYFYWYRQILGQKVEFLVSFYNNEISEKSEIFDDQFSVERPDGSNFTLKIRSTKLEDSAMYFCASSNRGSNEKLFFGSGTQLSVL.